One and the same sample provided the 18 T cell receptor beta chains below, sequenced in a study of cytotoxic CD8 clonotypes in ibrutinib-treated CLL. Here immunoSEQ multiplex PCR was the method, and the copy in TCRdb shows in-frame clones only, minus some. This repertoire shows fewer than 400,000 clones, 67% found once; its top ten account for 5% to 6.5%. The sequencing here drew on PBMCs, taken after 36 months of ibrutinib treatment. The receptor set was obtained from a human donor with chronic lymphocytic leukemia.

The rearrangement links TRBV28 to TRBJ1-1; no clear D. Germline assignment: CDR1 MDHEN and CDR2 SYDVKM. Trimming removed 5 bases at V and 0 bases at J, with 16 bases between. CDR3 length: 16 residues. The CDR3 here is CASSPLDFPLNTEAFF. The CDR3 DNA follows: TGTGCCAGCAGTCCCCTGGACTTTCCCTTGAACACTGAAGCTTTCTTT.

The chain is built from TRBV5-4 and TRBJ2-3; 7 nucleotides match TRBD1. V lost 6 bases and J lost 7; bases outside the gene matches: 11. The germline V gene has CDR1 SGHNT and CDR2 YYREEE (reference sequence). This CDR3 spans 14 amino acids. CDR3 nucleotides: TGTGCCAGCACGGACAGGTCCGGGGTAAATACGCAGTATTTT. It yields the protein CASTDRSGVNTQYF.

The chain combines TRBV27 with TRBJ2-3; the D gene is possibly TRBD2 (6 bases). Germline V lookup: CDR1 MNHEY, CDR2 SMNVEV (reference sequence). The CDR3 has 18 amino acids. V lost 8 bases and J 0 bases, leaving 24 bases between the germline ends. The CDR3 coding sequence is TGTGCCAGCGGGGCCCTATTTTTGGGGGGTGGGAGCACAGATACGCAGTATTTT. Amino acid sequence: CASGALFLGGGSTDTQYF.

The chain links TRBV19 to TRBJ1-1; weak D call: TRBD1 (5 bases). Germline values: CDR1 LNHDA, CDR2 SQIVND (reference sequence). The CDR3 runs to 16 residues. The V end lost 3 bases, the J end lost 1 base, and 15 bases lay between the germline ends. The CDR3 region has the DNA TGTGCCAGTAGTATTGGTTTCAGGGAGAGGAACACTGAAGCTTTCTTT. This encodes CASSIGFRERNTEAFF.

This clone was recorded a few times. CDR3 DNA sequence: TGCAGCGTTATCCCTCCGGAGGGAAGCGTATACGAGCAGTACTTC. Translated, it gives CSVIPPEGSVYEQYF. The chain couples TRBV29-1 to TRBJ2-7; tentative D call: TRBD2 (6 bases). Germline V CDR1 and CDR2: SQVTM, ANQGSEA. The CDR3 runs 15 residues. V dropped 5 bases and J dropped 4 bases, with 21 bases sitting between them.

This chain joins TRBV4-1 and TRBJ2-1, with 7 bases lining up with TRBD1. The CDR3 is 16 amino acids. The J segment lost 11 bases and the V segment lost 1 base, leaving 14 bases of the junction unmatched. Germline CDR1 MGHRA, CDR2 YSYEKL. The CDR3, as DNA: TGCGCCAGCAGCCAAGTGCCAGGACAGGCCCAGCCGCAGCAGTTCTTC. It codes for CASSQVPGQAQPQQFF.

This clone was counted only a few times. V gene TRBV5-4 combines with J gene TRBJ1-1; D might be TRBD1 (6 bases). Germline CDR1 SGHNT, CDR2 YYREEE (reference sequence). Trimming stripped 1 base from V and 3 bases from J, with 13 bases between. The CDR3 runs to 15 residues. As DNA, the CDR3 is TGTGCCAGCAGCTTGAGGTGGGGGGGCGACACTGAAGCTTTCTTT. This translates into CASSLRWGGDTEAFF.

The chain combines TRBV9 with TRBJ2-7; 7 nucleotides line up with TRBD2. The CDR3 contains 15 residues. J was trimmed by 3 bases and V by 0 bases; bases with no gene match: 6. CDR1 is SGDLS and CDR2 is YYNGEE in the germline V gene. CDR3 sequence: CASSVAPGDYYEQYF. As DNA, the CDR3 is TGTGCCAGCAGCGTAGCTCCGGGGGACTACTACGAGCAGTACTTC.

The sample holds a few counts of this clone. This chain connects TRBV6-6 to TRBJ1-3; 8 positions match TRBD1. Germline-derived CDR1 and CDR2 are MNHNY and SVGAGI (reference sequence). CDR3 length equals 16 residues. V trimming: 2 bases; J trimming: 0 bases; junction bases outside the gene matches: 3. CDR3 coding DNA: TGTGCCAGCAGTTACGCGGACAGGGTCTCTGGAAACACCATATATTTT. Translation: CASSYADRVSGNTIYF.

The chain employs TRBV2 and TRBJ2-5; D may be TRBD2 (5 bases). Germline CDR1 reads SNHLY; CDR2 reads FYNNEI. The V end lost 8 bases, the J end lost 3 bases, and 7 bases lay between the germline ends. CDR3 length: 11 amino acids. The chain's CDR3 is CASGLKETQYF. The DNA for the CDR3 is TGTGCCAGCGGACTTAAAGAGACCCAGTACTTC.

This clone was seen more than once but under ten times. CDR3: CASSYWGAGYTF. CDR3 sequence (DNA): TGTGCCAGCAGTTACTGGGGGGCTGGCTACACCTTC. The genes are TRBV6-5 and TRBJ1-2; D perhaps matches TRBD1 (6 bases). The CDR3 spans 12 residues. V lost 1 base and J 7 bases, leaving 7 bases between the germline ends. Germline V CDR1 and CDR2: MNHEY, SVGAGI.

The chain recombines TRBV19 with TRBJ1-1; TRBD1 matches at 8 bases. From germline, CDR1 is LNHDA and CDR2 SQIVND (reference sequence). CDR3 length: 14 amino acids. V lost 4 bases to trimming and J lost 1 base; unmatched junction nucleotides: 2. Written as DNA, the CDR3 is TGTGCCAGTAGTAACAGGGGGGCGAACACTGAAGCTTTCTTT. Translating gives CASSNRGANTEAFF. The variable domain in full, with the rest retrieved from reference TRBV19 and TRBJ1-1, is DGGITQSPKYLFRKEGQNVTLSCEQNLNHDAMYWYRQDPGQGLRLIYYSQIVNDFQKGDIAEGYSVSREKKESFPLTVTSAQKNPTAFYLCASSNRGANTEAFFGQGTRLTVV.

The J gene is TRBJ2-5, the V gene TRBV5-6, with 7 bases identical to TRBD1. The germline V gene encodes CDR1 SGHDT and CDR2 YYEEEE. Trimming removed 5 bases from V and 5 bases from J; junction bases left unmatched: 6. The CDR3 contains 13 residues. CDR3 amino acids: CASRETGWETQYF. Here the CDR3 DNA reads TGTGCCAGCAGAGAGACAGGGTGGGAGACCCAGTACTTC.

The V and J genes are TRBV10-1 and TRBJ1-2; possibly TRBD1 for D (5 bases). Germline V CDR1 and CDR2: WNHNN, SYGVQD (reference sequence). Trimming pared 5 bases from V and 4 bases from J, leaving 11 bases between. The CDR3 spans 13 residues. The CDR3 DNA sequence: TGCGCCAGCAGTCCGGGGGGGAGCTATGGCTACACCTTC. This encodes CASSPGGSYGYTF.

The chain employs TRBV15 and TRBJ1-4, with a weak D call TRBD1 (6 bases). The length of the CDR3 is 16 residues. From germline, CDR1 is LNHNV and CDR2 YYDKDF (reference sequence). Trimming removed 3 bases from V and 0 bases from J, with 11 bases in between. The CDR3 protein is CATSRLGGATNEKLFF. For the CDR3, the DNA is TGTGCCACCAGCAGGTTAGGGGGAGCAACTAATGAAAAACTGTTTTTT.

This chain uses TRBV7-9 with TRBJ2-1; unclear D gene. The CDR3 is 14 residues long. CDR1 is SEHNR and CDR2 is FQNEAQ in the germline V gene (reference sequence). The V and J ends lost 4 bases and 0 bases respectively, with 7 bases between them. The CDR3 here is CASSSPSSYNEQFF. The CDR3 coding sequence is TGTGCCAGCAGCTCCCCTAGCTCCTACAATGAGCAGTTCTTC.

The V gene is TRBV9, the J gene TRBJ2-5; tentatively, D is TRBD1 (6 bases). The germline V and J ends were trimmed by 4 bases and 2 bases, with 15 bases remaining between them. Germline CDR1 is SGDLS and CDR2 is YYNGEE. The CDR3 has 15 residues. The CDR3 DNA sequence: TGTGCCAGCAGCCCCCGACAGGATTTTCAAGAGACCCAGTACTTC. It yields the protein CASSPRQDFQETQYF.

The chain combines TRBV9 with TRBJ2-2; a possible D gene is TRBD2 (6 bases). CDR1 is SGDLS and CDR2 is YYNGEE in the germline V gene. Trimming pared 2 bases from V and 2 bases from J, leaving 13 bases between. This CDR3 spans 16 amino acids. The chain's CDR3 is CASSVGWGVNTGELFF. The CDR3 DNA sequence: TGTGCCAGCAGCGTGGGCTGGGGGGTAAACACCGGGGAGCTGTTTTTT.